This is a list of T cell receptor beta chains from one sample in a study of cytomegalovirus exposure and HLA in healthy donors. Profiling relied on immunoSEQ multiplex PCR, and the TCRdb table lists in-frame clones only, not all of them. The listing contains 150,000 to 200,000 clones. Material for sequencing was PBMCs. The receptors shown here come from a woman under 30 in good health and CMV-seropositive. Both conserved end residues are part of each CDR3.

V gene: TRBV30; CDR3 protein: CAWSSGIGQPQHF
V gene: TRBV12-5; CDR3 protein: CASGKTSGVETQYF
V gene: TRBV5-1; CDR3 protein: CASSFGGGSTDTQYF
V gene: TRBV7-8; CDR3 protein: CASSLGVRNRKANVLTF
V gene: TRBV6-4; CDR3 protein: CASSDLSNHHEQFF
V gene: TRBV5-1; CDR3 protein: CASSLDQGKGFGNTIYF
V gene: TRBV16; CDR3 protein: CASSPRSEQFF
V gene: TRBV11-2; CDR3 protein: CASSLRPPVNTEAFF
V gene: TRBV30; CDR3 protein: CAWSAPGFNSSPLHF
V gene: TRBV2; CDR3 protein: CASSLAGDTQYF
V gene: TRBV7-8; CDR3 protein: CASTPLGQTQVNTEAFF
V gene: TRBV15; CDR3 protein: CATSSSPQLAGGQHEQFF
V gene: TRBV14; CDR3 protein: CASSPPDGDRRLNTEAFF
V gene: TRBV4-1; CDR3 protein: CASSQRHNSYNEQFF
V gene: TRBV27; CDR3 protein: CASSLRPYYEQYF
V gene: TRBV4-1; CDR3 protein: CASSYAGAGSYEQYF
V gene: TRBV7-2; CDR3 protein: CASSLDQGSNQPQHF
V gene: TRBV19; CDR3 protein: CASSPMWGAGANVLTF
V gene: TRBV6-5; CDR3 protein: CASMLADNSPLHF
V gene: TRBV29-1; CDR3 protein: CSVTAGPSYEQYF
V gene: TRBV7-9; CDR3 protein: CASSRSEEQFF
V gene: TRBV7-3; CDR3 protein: CASSLSGNPRTEAFF
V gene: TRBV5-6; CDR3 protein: CASSLGGRGQPQHF
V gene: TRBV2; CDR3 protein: CASSDRGDLSEAFF
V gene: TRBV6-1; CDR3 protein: CASSVPSGSYEQYF
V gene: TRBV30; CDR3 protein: CAWRAGASYGYTF
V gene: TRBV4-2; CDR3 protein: CASSLDDRASYEQYF
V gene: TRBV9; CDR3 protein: CASSEFTGGTEAFF
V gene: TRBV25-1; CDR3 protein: CASSESGNYEQYF
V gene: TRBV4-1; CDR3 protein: CASSQDLLRTSGGRLKETQYF
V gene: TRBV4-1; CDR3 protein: CASSQEGGRERTEAFF
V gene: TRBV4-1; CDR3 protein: CASSPGLAGSGSYNEQFF
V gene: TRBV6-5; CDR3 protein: CASRLAGQETQYF
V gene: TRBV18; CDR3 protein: CASSLQTGSILEQFF
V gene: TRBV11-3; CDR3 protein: CASSTPGQGKLFF
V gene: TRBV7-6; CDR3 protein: CASSQTGLYGYTF
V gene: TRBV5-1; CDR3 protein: CASSLIGQGGIEAFF
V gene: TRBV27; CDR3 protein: CASRPGGVSTDTQYF
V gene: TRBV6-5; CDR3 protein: CASSYGRGDYNEQFF
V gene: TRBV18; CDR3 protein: CASSPPDRGTGELFF
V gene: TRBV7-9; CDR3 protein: CASIVTGGADTQYF
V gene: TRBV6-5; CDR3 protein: CASSYRGWTDTQYF
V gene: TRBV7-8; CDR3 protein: CASTSTGGRETQYF
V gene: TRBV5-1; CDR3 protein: CASSLLAGGDEQFF
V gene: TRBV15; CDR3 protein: CATSLSGGAPETQYF
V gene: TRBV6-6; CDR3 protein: CASRLTGGNGKLFF
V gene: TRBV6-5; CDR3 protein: CASSSQGRRLSYEQYF
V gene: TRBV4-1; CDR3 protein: CASSRTDQETQYF
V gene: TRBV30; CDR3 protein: CAWSPRLRGDYEQYF
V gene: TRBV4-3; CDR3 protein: CASSQDRVEKLFF
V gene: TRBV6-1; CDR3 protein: CASSEARSYNEQFF
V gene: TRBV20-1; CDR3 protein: CSAGQGYGYTF
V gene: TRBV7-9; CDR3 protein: CASSLRRETQYF
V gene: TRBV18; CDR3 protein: CASSLRSTEAFF